These T cell receptor beta chains were read from a single sample in a study of T cell responses to AZD1222 COVID-19 vaccine. Sequenced by immunoSEQ multiplex PCR; TCRdb stores in-frame clones only, minus some. Of roughly 150,000 clones detected, 90% appear once; the ten largest clones hold 1.5% to 2%. Sequenced here: peripheral blood, sampled on day 0 of AZD1222 vaccination. Receptors were obtained from an adult in good health. CDR3s include the opening cysteine and the closing phenylalanine or tryptophan. The order of the fields is CDR3 DNA, CDR3 protein, V gene, D gene, clone size, J gene. The D gene is left open where the match is weak. Only part of the rows carry a size: once, few, many, or a class if the clone is expanded.

cdr3_nt: TGTGCCAGCAGCCAAGGGGTTACCCAAGAGACCCAGTACTTC
cdr3_aa: CASSQGVTQETQYF
v_call: TRBV7-6
d_call: NA
clone_size: NA
j_call: TRBJ2-5

cdr3_nt: TGTGCCAGCAGTTATTCGCAGTTTAGTAACTATGGCTACACCTTC
cdr3_aa: CASSYSQFSNYGYTF
v_call: TRBV6-5
d_call: NA
clone_size: NA
j_call: TRBJ1-2

cdr3_nt: TGTGCCACCAGTGATCTTAGACAGGGAGGTACAGATACGCAGTATTTT
cdr3_aa: CATSDLRQGGTDTQYF
v_call: TRBV24-1
d_call: NA
clone_size: NA
j_call: TRBJ2-3

cdr3_nt: TGCGCCAGCAGCCAAGATCATGTAGCGGGGTACCAAGAGACCCAGTACTTC
cdr3_aa: CASSQDHVAGYQETQYF
v_call: TRBV4-3
d_call: TRBD2
clone_size: once
j_call: TRBJ2-5

cdr3_nt: TGTGCCAGCAGCCTTAGGATCCATGAGACCCAGTACTTC
cdr3_aa: CASSLRIHETQYF
v_call: TRBV4-2
d_call: NA
clone_size: NA
j_call: TRBJ2-5

cdr3_nt: TGTGCCAGCTTAAGTAGCTCTGGGGCCAACGTCCTGACTTTC
cdr3_aa: CASLSSSGANVLTF
v_call: TRBV28
d_call: NA
clone_size: NA
j_call: TRBJ2-6

cdr3_nt: TGTGCCAGCAGCGTGGGGGCCTACAATGAGCAGTTCTTC
cdr3_aa: CASSVGAYNEQFF
v_call: TRBV9
d_call: NA
clone_size: once
j_call: TRBJ2-1

cdr3_nt: TGTGCCAGCAGCCGCCCCTCGGGGGGAGCTTCTTACAATGAGCAGTTCTTC
cdr3_aa: CASSRPSGGASYNEQFF
v_call: TRBV3-1/TRBV3-2
d_call: TRBD2
clone_size: few
j_call: TRBJ2-1

cdr3_nt: TGTGCCAGCAGTTTCATTATCCAGCCGGGCCCTCAGATTGCAACTAATGAAAAACTGTTTTTT
cdr3_aa: CASSFIIQPGPQIATNEKLFF
v_call: TRBV27
d_call: NA
clone_size: NA
j_call: TRBJ1-4

cdr3_nt: TGTGCCAGCAGTTCCGGGAGCTATGGCTACACCTTC
cdr3_aa: CASSSGSYGYTF
v_call: TRBV28
d_call: NA
clone_size: once
j_call: TRBJ1-2

cdr3_nt: TGTGCCAGCAGTGTTATTGGGCTAGCGGTTAACAATGAGCAGTTCTTC
cdr3_aa: CASSVIGLAVNNEQFF
v_call: TRBV2
d_call: TRBD2
clone_size: once
j_call: TRBJ2-1

cdr3_nt: TGCAGTGCCGACAAGTCCTACGAGCAGTACTTC
cdr3_aa: CSADKSYEQYF
v_call: TRBV20-1
d_call: NA
clone_size: NA
j_call: TRBJ2-7

cdr3_nt: TGTGCCAGCAGTTTCACCTCGTATACGTCTGAGCAGTTCTTC
cdr3_aa: CASSFTSYTSEQFF
v_call: TRBV6-2/TRBV6-3
d_call: NA
clone_size: NA
j_call: TRBJ2-1

cdr3_nt: TGTGCCAGCAGCCCAGGAGACGGCAGGGCGGCAGATACGCAGTATTTT
cdr3_aa: CASSPGDGRAADTQYF
v_call: TRBV7-2
d_call: NA
clone_size: NA
j_call: TRBJ2-3

cdr3_nt: TGTGCCAGCAGTCTAATGGGGGGGAACACTGAAGCTTTCTTT
cdr3_aa: CASSLMGGNTEAFF
v_call: TRBV2
d_call: NA
clone_size: NA
j_call: TRBJ1-1

cdr3_nt: TGCGCCAGCAGCCAAGGCCTAGCGGGAACCTACGAGCAGTACTTC
cdr3_aa: CASSQGLAGTYEQYF
v_call: TRBV4-3
d_call: TRBD2
clone_size: NA
j_call: TRBJ2-7

cdr3_nt: TGTGCCAGCAGCTCCCCTGAAAGCGGGACCACAGATACGCAGTATTTT
cdr3_aa: CASSSPESGTTDTQYF
v_call: TRBV7-9
d_call: TRBD2
clone_size: NA
j_call: TRBJ2-3

cdr3_nt: TGTGCCAGCAGCCTAAGTCAGGATAGGGAGACCCAGTACTTC
cdr3_aa: CASSLSQDRETQYF
v_call: TRBV5-4
d_call: NA
clone_size: NA
j_call: TRBJ2-5

cdr3_nt: TGTGCCAGCAGCTTAGGAATTGGCTACACCTTC
cdr3_aa: CASSLGIGYTF
v_call: TRBV11-2
d_call: NA
clone_size: once
j_call: TRBJ1-2

cdr3_nt: TGCAGCGGCGCCCGAGGGAGCGAGCAGTACTTC
cdr3_aa: CSGARGSEQYF
v_call: TRBV29-1
d_call: NA
clone_size: NA
j_call: TRBJ2-7

cdr3_nt: TGCAGCGTTGCCTTCTCGGGGAGGGGGGTTTCCTACAATGAGCAGTTCTTC
cdr3_aa: CSVAFSGRGVSYNEQFF
v_call: TRBV29-1
d_call: NA
clone_size: NA
j_call: TRBJ2-1

cdr3_nt: TGTGCCATCACGCCCGGGGGGGGGCCCATGAACACTGAAGCTTTCTTT
cdr3_aa: CAITPGGGPMNTEAFF
v_call: TRBV10-3
d_call: NA
clone_size: NA
j_call: TRBJ1-1

cdr3_nt: TGTGCCAGCAGTACCGGGACAGCCTATGGCTACACCTTC
cdr3_aa: CASSTGTAYGYTF
v_call: TRBV28
d_call: TRBD1
clone_size: NA
j_call: TRBJ1-2

cdr3_nt: TGTGCCAGCAGTCTAAACCGTGGGACAGACATGAACACTGAAGCTTTCTTT
cdr3_aa: CASSLNRGTDMNTEAFF
v_call: TRBV28
d_call: TRBD1
clone_size: NA
j_call: TRBJ1-1

cdr3_nt: TGTGCCAGCAGCCCCGGGACGGGAACAACTAATGAAAAACTGTTTTTT
cdr3_aa: CASSPGTGTTNEKLFF
v_call: TRBV7-6
d_call: NA
clone_size: NA
j_call: TRBJ1-4

cdr3_nt: TGTGCCAGCACGACCAGACTAGCGGGAGACGAGCAGTACTTC
cdr3_aa: CASTTRLAGDEQYF
v_call: TRBV28
d_call: TRBD2
clone_size: NA
j_call: TRBJ2-7

cdr3_nt: TGCGCCAGCAGCCAAGAGGGCGGGAGTGGGTACGAGCAGTACTTC
cdr3_aa: CASSQEGGSGYEQYF
v_call: TRBV4-1
d_call: TRBD2
clone_size: once
j_call: TRBJ2-7

cdr3_nt: TGTGCCAGCAGCCAAATTTCGGATACGCAGTATTTT
cdr3_aa: CASSQISDTQYF
v_call: TRBV3-1/TRBV3-2
d_call: NA
clone_size: NA
j_call: TRBJ2-3

cdr3_nt: TGTGCCAGCAGCTTAGGGGTTGGGACAGACCGCACAGATACGCAGTATTTT
cdr3_aa: CASSLGVGTDRTDTQYF
v_call: TRBV7-9
d_call: TRBD1
clone_size: once
j_call: TRBJ2-3

cdr3_nt: TGTGCCACCAGCCCTACGGACAGAAACAGACCTAGCAATCAGCCCCAGCATTTT
cdr3_aa: CATSPTDRNRPSNQPQHF
v_call: TRBV15
d_call: NA
clone_size: NA
j_call: TRBJ1-5

cdr3_nt: TGTGCCAGCAGCGTAAAGTATTTGGGTTCACCCCTCCACTTT
cdr3_aa: CASSVKYLGSPLHF
v_call: TRBV9
d_call: NA
clone_size: NA
j_call: TRBJ1-6